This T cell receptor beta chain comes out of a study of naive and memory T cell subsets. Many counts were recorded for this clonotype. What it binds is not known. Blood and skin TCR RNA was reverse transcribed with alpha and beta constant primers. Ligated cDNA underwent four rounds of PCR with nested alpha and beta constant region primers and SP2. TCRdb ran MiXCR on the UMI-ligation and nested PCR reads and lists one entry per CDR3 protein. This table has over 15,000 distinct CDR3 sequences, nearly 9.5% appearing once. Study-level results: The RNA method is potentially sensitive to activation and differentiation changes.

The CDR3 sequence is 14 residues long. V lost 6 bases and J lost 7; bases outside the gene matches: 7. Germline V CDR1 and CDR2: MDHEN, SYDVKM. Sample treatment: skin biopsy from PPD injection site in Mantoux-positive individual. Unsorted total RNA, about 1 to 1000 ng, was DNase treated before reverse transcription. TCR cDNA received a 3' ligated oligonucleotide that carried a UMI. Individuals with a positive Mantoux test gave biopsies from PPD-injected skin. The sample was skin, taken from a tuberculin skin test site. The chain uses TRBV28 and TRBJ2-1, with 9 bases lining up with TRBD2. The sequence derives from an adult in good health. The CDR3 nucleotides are TGTGCCAGCAGGAATAGCGGGAGTTCGAATGAGCAGTTCTTC. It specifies CASRNSGSSNEQFF.